A single sample gave rise to the 10 T cell receptor beta chains below, sequenced in a study of shared clonotypes between healthy human individuals (dated by TCRdb to 2019 to 2021). The method behind the library was the immunoSEQ multiplex PCR assay. Here the immuneACCESS table is served through TCRdb, limited to in-frame sequences with V and J called. Missing clones are a known gap in these copies; in checked studies unresolved V genes cover under half, and the rest lacks a known reason. The sample table records approximately 440,000 clones; about 74% of these occur just once. 12% of the sample lies in the top ten. Sequenced: PBMCs. All receptors come from a middle-aged woman in good health. Some clones in this sample may be carry-over from other donors' samples.

This clone was found a few times. J is TRBJ1-1 and V is TRBV2; D might be TRBD1 (5 bases). V was pared by 5 bases and J by 2 bases, with 9 bases between. The CDR3 runs 13 residues. Germline V gene lookup returns CDR1 SNHLY and CDR2 FYNNEI. CDR3 DNA sequence: TGTGCCAGCAGTTTGGGGGACAACACTGAAGCTTTCTTT. Translation: CASSLGDNTEAFF.

The chain has TRBV6-1 and TRBJ1-1, with 8 nucleotides matching TRBD1. Germline-derived CDR1 and CDR2 are MNHNS and SASEGT. The CDR3 is 16 residues long. Trimming took 4 bases from V and 1 from J; bases not matched to a gene: 8. As DNA, the CDR3 is TGTGCCAGCAGTGGCGGGCAGGGGGCTGAGAACACTGAAGCTTTCTTT. Its protein product is CASSGGQGAENTEAFF.

About this clone: It differs at one base from a far larger clone, so likely a read error. The same CDR3 arises from other DNA sequences in this sample as well. The chain joins TRBV30 to TRBJ1-1; perhaps TRBD1 as D (5 bases). The CDR3 spans 16 residues. V was pared by 2 bases and J by 1 base, with 17 bases between. In germline, CDR1 is GTSNPN, CDR2 SVGIG (reference sequence). CDR3 in amino acids: CAWSNSRVRPNTEAFF. The CDR3 region has the DNA TGTGCCTGGAGTAATTCCAGGGTTAGACCGAACACTGAAGCTTTCTTT.

The rearrangement joins TRBV6-6 to TRBJ2-2; 9 bases map to TRBD1. The CDR3 runs to 14 residues. Germline V CDR1 and CDR2: MNHNY, SVGAGI (reference sequence). V dropped 11 bases and J dropped 3; count of bases not matched to a gene: 7. The CDR3 here is CASKWTGDTGELFF. The DNA for the CDR3 is TGTGCCTCTAAGTGGACAGGGGACACCGGGGAGCTGTTTTTT.

This clone was seen a handful of times. This chain joins TRBV28 and TRBJ2-7, with no clear D. CDR1 MDHEN and CDR2 SYDVKM come from the germline V gene. The CDR3 contains 12 residues. The V and J ends lost 5 bases and 1 base respectively, with 6 bases between them. The CDR3 bases are TGTGCCAGCAGTCACCGATCCTACGAGCAGTACTTC. As protein: CASSHRSYEQYF.

CDR3 coding DNA: TGCGCCAGCAGCCAAGACCTAGCGGGAGGTAGCCACGAGCAGTACTTC. Protein: CASSQDLAGGSHEQYF. This rearrangement joins TRBV4-3 to TRBJ2-7, with 11 bases matching TRBD2. The V segment lost 0 bases and the J segment 5 bases; nucleotides outside the gene matches: 6. There are 16 residues in the CDR3. Germline lookup yields CDR1 LGHNA and CDR2 YSLEER.

This clone was seen many times. The chain carries TRBV7-8 and TRBJ1-1; D is unclear. The CDR3 length is 13 residues. V lost 2 bases and J lost 1, with 5 bases in between. The germline V gene encodes CDR1 SGHVS and CDR2 FQNEAQ. The CDR3 here is CASSLTTNTEAFF. The CDR3 DNA is TGTGCCAGCAGCTTAACGACGAACACTGAAGCTTTCTTT.

The V call is TRBV5-4, the J call TRBJ1-1; no clear D. The ends were cut back, 3 bases at V and 4 bases at J, with 16 bases in the middle. The CDR3 consists of 15 residues. Germline V CDR1 and CDR2: SGHNT, YYREEE (reference sequence). In nucleotides, the CDR3 is TGTGCCAGCAGCTCCCTTAACTCCGGTAGCACTGAAGCTTTCTTT. Residues: CASSSLNSGSTEAFF. The full variable domain, with the rest looked up from reference TRBV5-4 and TRBJ1-1, is ETGVTQSPTHLIKTRGQQVTLRCSSQSGHNTVSWYQQALGQGPQFIFQYYREEENGRGNFPPRFSGLQFPNYSSELNVNALELDDSALYLCASSSLNSGSTEAFFGQGTRLTVV.

Comment on this clone: With a far larger clone one base away, a read error is the likely cause. This sample also contains other DNA sequences that code for the same CDR3. This sequence joins TRBV10-3 and TRBJ1-5; tentatively, D is TRBD1 (5 bases). This CDR3 has 13 residues. V was shortened by 6 bases and J by 1 base, with 7 bases between the two germline ends. The germline gives CDR1 ENHRY, CDR2 SYGVKD. The CDR3 spells CAISRDSNQPQHF. The CDR3 region has the DNA TGTGCCATCAGCCGGGACAGCAATCAGCCCCAGCATTTT.

V and J are TRBV19 and TRBJ1-5, with D possibly matching TRBD1 (6 bases). The germline gives CDR1 LNHDA, CDR2 SQIVND (reference sequence). V was pared by 1 base and J by 6 bases, with 16 bases between. The CDR3 loop spans 16 amino acids. This CDR3 reads CASSIVPGAGGQPQHF. DNA for the CDR3: TGTGCCAGTAGTATAGTACCGGGGGCCGGGGGTCAGCCCCAGCATTTT.